This T cell receptor (beta chain) was obtained from a study of cytomegalovirus exposure and HLA in healthy donors (dated by TCRdb to about 2017). For the study in its entirety: According to an earlier analysis of 587 of the donors, about 190 million T cells yielded some 110 million unique TCR beta sequences and 276 Gb of sequence data. The study aimed to test whether cataloging public T cell receptors could reveal signatures of past pathogen exposure. The later analysis used no new phenotypic data to find candidate immune exposures, relying instead on TCR beta sequences and their occurrence across donors. The genetic ancestry cluster associated with self-reported Caucasian donors included over 65% of the roughly 410 genotyped donors. On average, around 240,000 unique TCR beta nucleotide sequences were sequenced per donor among 398 genotyped donors of the cohort, with 15% to 20% of those sequences being non-productive. Both class I and class II loci were covered by HLA typing, at four-digit resolution. To predict cytomegalovirus infection status, the study brought together high-throughput TCR immunosequencing, statistical association of individual TCRs with disease status, and machine learning. Because of strong linkage in the cohort, a few DR-DQ haplotypes were treated as single units for association and clustering. A later genetic analysis used genome-wide SNP genotypes for about three fifths of the 666 donors, treating that subset as a discovery cohort. Using immunosequencing, the study profiled T cell repertoires from fewer than 850 subjects and related those repertoires to cytomegalovirus serostatus. A later analysis re-analyzed previously published TCR beta repertoires from 600 to 850 donors and added high-resolution HLA genotyping to study TCR occurrence patterns. In an earlier analysis of several hundred of the donors, high-throughput TCR beta sequencing was used to judge whether each TCR beta V gene segment behaved as functional or pseudogenic. Every repertoire in the discovery cohort had been generated on one and the same sequencing platform. About 280 gigabases of sequencing data and around 85 million unique TCR sequences made up an early release that covered 500 to 650 HLA-typed donors. Alongside the repertoire data, information on donor age, sex, ethnicity and CMV serostatus was compiled. Typing coverage differed by locus: A, B, C, DRB1 and DQB1 were typed in about 629-630 donors, DQA1 in about 560, DPA1 in some 570, and DPB1 in approximately 450. Along with the approximately 600-subject first cohort, a separate validation cohort of roughly 110 different subjects was used. General conclusions and limits of the study: In a later analysis, HLA-associated TCR beta chains were found to be more clonally expanded and to have lower generation probabilities than equally common non-associated chains. The cohort was sequenced for TCR beta chains only, and without alpha or paired-chain data the features that could be detected were limited. In a later genetic analysis, fewer N-insertions in productive TCRs were reported among donors in an Asian-associated ancestry cluster than the approximately 630-donor mean. Because HLA typing was unavailable for some donors at each locus, only the typed subset was used in association tests. A later genetic analysis associated a missense DCLRE1C variant with V-gene and J-gene trimming of TCR beta chains, and an independent cohort replicated the association. In vitro tests confirmed that three of the cytomegalovirus-associated TCR beta chains recognize cytomegalovirus antigens. A further reported finding was that TCR beta sequences accurately predicted the HLA-A and HLA-B alleles for most subjects in the first cohort. An earlier analysis of roughly 570 of the donors showed that most TCR beta V segments appeared in productive rearrangements either about 87% or about 30% of the time, which broadly matched IMGT annotations. Correlated functional status among segregating V segments might be attributable to linkage disequilibrium, but an unknown experimental factor could not be ruled out. Cytomegalovirus status was reported to be diagnosed by the classifier with high specificity and sensitivity in both the original and validation cohorts. A total of roughly 160 TCR beta chains were listed by the study as associated with cytomegalovirus. When HLA alleles, especially DR and DQ, strongly co-occurred, TCR associations were difficult to assign to individual alleles. Sequencing depth was assumed to be roughly uniform across donors in the presence/absence analyses, though that assumption may not hold. A group of highly shared sequence variants was considered likely to be a technical artifact of the sequencing pipeline. According to a later analysis, most CMV-associated TCR beta chains appeared to be HLA-restricted, and the HLA associations seemed to be driven largely by CMV exposure. According to a later analysis, TCR association rates differed among HLA loci, with DRB1 alleles showing the most associated TCRs and HLA-C alleles showing the fewest. Across donors, most TCR sequences were observed very rarely, whereas some public TCRs were present in many individuals. Because the 87-base-pair reads could not distinguish some IMGT-functional V segments, including TRBV6-2 and TRBV6-3, those segments were excluded. The only immune exposure information available for the cohort was CMV serostatus. Several of the top co-occurrence clusters appeared to be linked to parvovirus B19, influenza, CMV and Epstein-Barr virus, according to a later analysis. Specific HLA alleles were associated with over 15,000 TCR beta sequences at a false discovery rate of 0.05 in a later analysis. The authors suggested that the approach could potentially be extended to other disease states and immunological phenotypes. Approximately 16 rarely observed V segments, including chromosome 9 orphons, were excluded from the earlier analysis of about 610 of the donors because counts were too low.

The cohort comprised some 680 healthy bone marrow donors. All cohort members were sampled while nominally healthy, although unrecorded immune exposures were likely present. The donor tested CMV seropositive and was one of the 289 seropositive cohort members. Every donor gave a peripheral blood sample, and the peripheral blood mononuclear cells from that sample were used for TCR beta sequencing. The Qiagen DNeasy Blood Extraction Kit was used to extract genomic DNA from the blood cell samples. V lost 2 bases and J lost 5 bases; the stretch between them is 10 bases long. The CDR3 covers 14 residues, taking in both the cysteine and the phenylalanine. CDR3 DNA only is kept here, 42 bases in frame from base 1. For CDR1 and CDR2, the germline V gene (reference sequence) lists MNHEY and SMNVEV. The library was produced with the immunoSEQ multiplex PCR assay. A mixture of 60 forward primers for TCR Vbeta segments and 13 reverse primers for TCR Jbeta segments was used in the multiplex PCR. The CDR3 region of rearranged TCR beta genes was amplified from genomic DNA with a multiplex PCR assay. The Illumina HiSeq System was used to sequence the amplified TCR beta libraries as 87-base-pair reads. The authors' analysis ran thus. A later analysis tallied 75 million to 95 million unique TCR beta chains across the 700 or so repertoires, and some 12 million of those chains were shared by two or more donors. Raw reads were error-corrected and collapsed into unique sequences by a nearest-neighbor algorithm in which closely related sequences were merged to remove PCR and sequencing errors. CDR3 sequences were aligned to IMGT reference sequences to assign V, D and J gene segments. For a sequence to be retained, at least a six-nucleotide match to both a V gene segment and a J gene segment was required. Rearrangements were classified as productive when the CDR3 lacked stop codons and remained in frame with V and J, and all other rearrangements were classified as non-productive. CDR3 was defined by IMGT convention, running from the second conserved V-encoded cysteine to the conserved J-encoded phenylalanine. The earlier analysis of about 610 of the donors excluded any sequence lacking an unambiguous match to a single V gene segment. In an earlier analysis of approximately 590 of the donors, a V segment was called functional when productive rearrangements were above 56.7%, and segregating when the standard deviation between donors exceeded 5%. To diagnose cytomegalovirus status from the catalog of TCR beta chain sequences, a statistical classification framework was built. V and J gene assignment, in a later analysis, came from comparing TCR nucleotide sequences with IMGT/GENE-DB human TR gene sequences. In a later analysis, CDR3 sequences and most-parsimonious VDJ recombination scenarios were assigned using the TCRdist pipeline. In a later analysis, each TCR beta chain was defined by its CDR3 amino acid sequence together with its V-gene family, and reads lacking a unique V-gene family were excluded. In a later analysis, fewer than 600 highly shared, low-generation-probability nucleotide sequences were removed to address suspected cross-contamination and a sequencing artifact. In a later analysis, a clonal expansion index was calculated for each public chain from normalized within-repertoire ranks of inferred template counts. Generation probabilities in a later analysis came from a VDJ recombination model fitted to out-of-frame rearrangements, and those results were checked against IGoR. Hypergeometric tests were used in a later analysis to score TCR-TCR, TCR-HLA and TCR-CMV co-occurrence, with a repertoire-size bias correction applied to the TCR pairs. To estimate false discovery rates, a later analysis permuted the HLA or CMV assignments 20 times. In a later analysis, co-occurring TCRs were grouped with DBSCAN, and TCRdist sequence similarity was added when clustering was performed within HLA-allele-positive subsets. Repertoires with fewer than 30,000 or more than 120,000 public chains were left out of co-occurrence clustering, as were about five repertoires with anomalous nucleotide sharing. In TCRdb, the immuneACCESS table is reduced to in-frame sequences with V and J assigned. These tables do not hold every clone; where another copy was compared, an unresolved V gene accounts for under half, and the others remain unexplained. The V and J calls and clone size were taken over from that table, and D and trimming were inferred from the DNA. This sample gives roughly 150,000 clones in total; 82% of them show up just once. The ten largest account for around 1.5% of the sample.

Only a few counts were recorded for this clone. There is no known antigen for this receptor. There are no base qualities to consult, and no much larger clone falls within one base. Sequencing was performed on PBMCs. This TCR was recovered from a girl aged 5-17 years in good health and CMV-seropositive. This receptor chain uses TRBV27 and TRBJ2-1; matching of 6 bases hints at TRBD2 as the D gene. The nucleotide sequence is TGTGCCAGCAGTTTAACTAGCCGAAACAATGAGCAGTTCTTC. Translated, it gives CASSLTSRNNEQFF.